The rows below give T cell receptor beta chains drawn from one sample of a study of OX40 agonist ivuxolimab in advanced cancers. Profiling relied on immunoSEQ multiplex PCR, and the TCRdb table lists in-frame clones only, not all of them. This table holds tens of thousands of clones, around 90% found once. Sequenced here: CD4+ or CD8+ T cells sorted from blood, sampled in a trial of the OX40 agonist ivuxolimab. The receptors here all came from an adult with an advanced solid tumor such as melanoma, head and neck, liver or kidney cancer. Each CDR3 is given with its conserved first and last residue. A D gene is named only where the DNA matches it firmly. Clone size is shown for a subset of rows, as once, few, many or a class of expanded clone.

TRBJ1-5,TRBV19,TRBD1,few,CATSGTVRQPQHF,TGTGCCACATCCGGGACAGTCCGTCAGCCCCAGCATTTT
TRBJ1-5,TRBV19,TRBD1,NA,CASSRTGGLRQPQHF,TGTGCCAGTAGCCGGACAGGTGGGTTGAGGCAGCCCCAGCATTTT
TRBJ2-7,TRBV7-9,NA,NA,CASSLAGLQAREQYF,TGTGCCAGCAGCTTAGCGGGACTTCAGGCTCGGGAGCAGTACTTC
TRBJ2-5,TRBV2,NA,NA,CASSVDLGLETQYF,TGTGCCAGCAGTGTGGACCTTGGGTTGGAGACCCAGTACTTC
TRBJ2-2,TRBV13,NA,NA,CASSLAARNTGELFF,TGTGCCAGCAGCTTAGCCGCCAGAAACACCGGGGAGCTGTTTTTT
TRBJ2-2,TRBV19,TRBD1,NA,CASSSLQGKNTGELFF,TGTGCCAGTAGTAGTCTACAGGGGAAGAACACCGGGGAGCTGTTTTTT
TRBJ2-7,TRBV28,NA,NA,CASSSGTPLTYEQYF,TGTGCCAGCAGTTCCGGGACACCCTTGACCTACGAGCAGTACTTC
TRBJ2-3,TRBV5-1,TRBD1,few,CASSLSPGQSTDTQYF,TGCGCCAGCAGCTTGTCCCCGGGACAGAGCACAGATACGCAGTATTTT
TRBJ1-5,TRBV7-2,NA,once,CASSLGGVGVHQPQHF,TGTGCCAGCAGCTTAGGGGGGGTCGGGGTCCATCAGCCCCAGCATTTT
TRBJ2-7,TRBV5-1,TRBD1,NA,CASSSDRVGEQYF,TGCGCCAGCAGCTCAGACAGGGTTGGAGAGCAGTACTTC
TRBJ2-2,TRBV4-2,TRBD2,NA,CASSQVAGVDTGELFF,TGTGCCAGCAGCCAAGTGGCGGGAGTCGATACCGGGGAGCTGTTTTTT
TRBJ1-4,TRBV28,NA,NA,CASRPSGWGIEKLFF,TGTGCCAGCAGACCCTCCGGATGGGGAATTGAAAAACTGTTTTTT
TRBJ2-5,TRBV19,TRBD1,NA,CASRGTALRETQYF,TGTGCCAGTAGGGGGACAGCCTTAAGGGAGACCCAGTACTTC
TRBJ1-5,TRBV19,NA,once,CASRIRSNQPQHF,TGTGCCAGTAGAATCCGTAGCAATCAGCCCCAGCATTTT
TRBJ2-2,TRBV19,TRBD2,NA,CASSHLAGLAFANTGELFF,TGTGCCAGTAGTCACCTCGCGGGACTAGCGTTCGCGAACACCGGGGAGCTGTTTTTT
TRBJ2-7,TRBV7-9,TRBD2,NA,CASSFPTSGTDEQYF,TGTGCCAGCAGCTTTCCCACTAGCGGGACTGACGAGCAGTACTTC
TRBJ2-7,TRBV6-6,NA,once,CASTAAGSYEQYF,TGTGCCAGCACGGCGGCAGGGAGCTACGAGCAGTACTTC
TRBJ1-2,TRBV6-1,NA,once,CASSELRFNYGYTF,TGTGCCAGCAGTGAGCTGAGATTTAACTATGGCTACACCTTC
TRBJ1-1,TRBV29-1,NA,few,CSVGSGNTEAFF,TGCAGCGTTGGGTCCGGGAACACTGAAGCTTTCTTT
TRBJ2-1,TRBV7-2,TRBD2,NA,CASSSRLAGGPGNEQFF,TGTGCCAGCAGCTCAAGATTAGCGGGAGGTCCGGGGAATGAGCAGTTCTTC
TRBJ2-5,TRBV6-1,TRBD1,few,CASSPWTGQETQYF,TGTGCCAGCAGCCCTTGGACAGGGCAAGAGACCCAGTACTTC
TRBJ2-1,TRBV7-3,NA,NA,CASSSLSDNEQFF,TGTGCCAGCAGCTCCCTGAGTGACAATGAGCAGTTCTTC
TRBJ2-7,TRBV5-1,TRBD2,NA,CASSLNSGEAYEQYF,TGCGCCAGCAGCTTGAATAGCGGGGAGGCCTACGAGCAGTACTTC
TRBJ1-5,TRBV14,NA,NA,CASSQGDQPQHF,TGTGCCAGCAGCCAGGGGGATCAGCCCCAGCATTTT
TRBJ2-5,TRBV6-6,TRBD1,NA,CASGRQGETQYF,TGTGCCAGCGGAAGACAGGGAGAGACCCAGTACTTC
TRBJ2-7,TRBV29-1,TRBD1,NA,CSVASGGHSYEQYF,TGCAGCGTCGCCTCAGGGGGCCACTCCTACGAGCAGTACTTC
TRBJ2-1,TRBV7-9,NA,few,CASSLGLGNEQFF,TGTGCCAGCAGCTTAGGGTTGGGGAATGAGCAGTTCTTC
TRBJ1-1,TRBV28,TRBD1,NA,CASSFLHWGEQGATYTEAFF,TGTGCCAGCAGTTTCCTCCACTGGGGAGAGCAGGGGGCTACGTACACTGAAGCTTTCTTT
TRBJ2-5,TRBV5-1,NA,NA,CASSLSSGTQETQYF,TGCGCCAGCAGCTTGTCCTCCGGGACCCAAGAGACCCAGTACTTC
TRBJ1-5,TRBV2,NA,NA,CASRPSRGGQPQHF,TGTGCCAGCAGACCGTCCAGGGGAGGCCAGCCCCAGCATTTT
TRBJ2-2,TRBV7-2,NA,NA,CASSHRNTGELFF,TGTGCCAGCAGCCACAGGAACACCGGGGAGCTGTTTTTT
TRBJ2-7,TRBV5-5,TRBD2,NA,CASSPYAPLAGVIPPYEQYF,TGTGCCAGCAGCCCCTACGCCCCCCTAGCGGGAGTAATTCCCCCCTACGAGCAGTACTTC
TRBJ2-1,TRBV9,NA,once,CASQDARSSSYNEQFF,TGTGCCAGCCAGGACGCGCGGTCCAGCTCCTACAATGAGCAGTTCTTC
TRBJ1-2,TRBV9,NA,NA,CASSVGAVSNYGYTF,TGTGCCAGCAGCGTAGGGGCAGTAAGTAACTATGGCTACACCTTC
TRBJ1-4,TRBV18,NA,NA,CASSPHPGPNEKLFF,TGTGCCAGCTCACCACATCCGGGTCCTAATGAAAAACTGTTTTTT
TRBJ2-4,TRBV15,NA,NA,CATSSRRSVAKNIQYF,TGTGCCACCAGCAGTCGGCGGAGCGTAGCCAAAAACATTCAGTACTTC
TRBJ1-5,TRBV19,NA,many,CASSILDRSNQPQHF,TGTGCCAGTAGTATACTGGACAGAAGCAATCAGCCCCAGCATTTT
TRBJ1-5,TRBV28,NA,NA,CASTNTLIRPQHF,TGTGCCAGCACCAATACGCTAATACGGCCCCAGCATTTT